This T cell receptor (beta chain) was captured in a study of T cells in Graves' hyperthyroidism and ophthalmopathy. Diagnostic assessment was based on clinical symptoms, serum thyroxine and TRAb, thyroid ultrasound and orbital computed tomography. The sample, blood from the first hyperthyroidism diagnosis, precedes any ophthalmopathy symptoms. The PBMCs had their origin in 10 ml of fresh peripheral blood. RNA transcripts yielded amplified TCR beta CDR3 regions. The TCR CDR3 first-round RT-PCR relied on the HTBI primer set. Each CDR3 protein gets one entry after TCRdb re-called the multiplex PCR reads with MiXCR. The table includes about 150,000 distinct CDR3 sequences, over 20% detected once. This clonotype was seen at least ten times. Antigen unknown. Germline values: CDR1 SNHLY, CDR2 FYNNEI. CDR3 length equals 13 residues. The V and J ends lost 5 bases and 3 bases respectively, with 11 bases between them.

Overall study findings and caveats: Among thyroid clonotypes expanded above 0.001, most also appeared in blood.

This receptor was taken from a woman aged 45-65 years with Graves' hyperthyroidism that later progressed to Graves' ophthalmopathy. The sample was blood. J is TRBJ2-7 and V is TRBV2; D unclear. The CDR3, as DNA: TGTGCCAGCAGTACCGGACCCTTCTACGAGCAGTACTTC. Its translation: CASSTGPFYEQYF.